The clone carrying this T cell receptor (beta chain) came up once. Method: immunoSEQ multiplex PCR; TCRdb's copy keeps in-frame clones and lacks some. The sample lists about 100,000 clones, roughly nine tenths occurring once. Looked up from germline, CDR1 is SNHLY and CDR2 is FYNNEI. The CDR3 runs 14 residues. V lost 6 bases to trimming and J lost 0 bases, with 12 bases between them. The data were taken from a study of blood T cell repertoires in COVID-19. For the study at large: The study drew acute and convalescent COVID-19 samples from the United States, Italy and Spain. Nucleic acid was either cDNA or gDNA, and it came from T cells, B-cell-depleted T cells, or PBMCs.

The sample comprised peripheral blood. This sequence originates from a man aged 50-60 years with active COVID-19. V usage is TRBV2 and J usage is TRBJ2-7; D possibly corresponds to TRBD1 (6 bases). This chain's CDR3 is CASRADRNSYEQYF. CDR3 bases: TGTGCCAGCAGGGCTGACAGGAACTCCTACGAGCAGTACTTC.